These T cell receptor delta chains were read from a single sample in a study of gamma-delta T cells after stem cell transplantation. TCRdb re-processed the RT-PCR reads using CATT. This repertoire shows over 1,500 delta-chain clones, just over 5% found once; its top ten account for about 52%. Specimen: gamma-delta T cells. The receptors here all came from a human donor. It is not recorded whose cells these are; they may come from a transplant donor. CDR3s include the opening cysteine and the closing phenylalanine or tryptophan. The D gene is left open where the match is weak. Expanded clones get a size class; other rows say once, few or many, or leave the size out.

CDR3aa: CAFRRSYRYWGIYRGPDKLIF
CDR3nt: TGTGCCTTTAGACGATCCTACCGTTACTGGGGGATATATAGAGGCCCCGATAAACTCATCTTT
d_gene: TRDD3
v_gene: TRDV3
abundance: medium-sized
j_gene: TRDJ1

CDR3aa: CACDAVGGKGTDKLIF
CDR3nt: TGTGCCTGTGACGCAGTCGGGGGTAAAGGCACCGATAAACTCATCTTT
d_gene: -
v_gene: TRDV2
abundance: medium-sized
j_gene: TRDJ1

CDR3aa: CACDTLKVLGEDSWDTRQMFF
CDR3nt: TGTGCCTGTGACACTCTCAAAGTACTGGGGGAAGACTCCTGGGACACCCGACAGATGTTTTTC
d_gene: TRDD3
v_gene: TRDV2
abundance: -
j_gene: TRDJ3

CDR3aa: CACEGIERDNKLIF
CDR3nt: TGTGCCTGTGAGGGTATTGAACGGGATAATAAACTCATCTTT
d_gene: -
v_gene: TRDV2
abundance: medium-sized
j_gene: TRDJ1

CDR3aa: CACTILGGTIRWDTRQMFF
CDR3nt: TGTGCCTGTACAATACTGGGGGGTACAATCAGGTGGGACACCCGACAGATGTTTTTC
d_gene: TRDD3
v_gene: TRDV2
abundance: -
j_gene: TRDJ3

CDR3aa: CACDTVGGYADTDKLIF
CDR3nt: TGTGCCTGTGACACTGTCGGGGGATACGCGGACACCGATAAACTCATCTTT
d_gene: TRDD3
v_gene: TRDV2
abundance: hyperexpanded
j_gene: TRDJ1

CDR3aa: CACDMVPVCRYNYTDKLIF
CDR3nt: TGTGCCTGTGACATGGTGCCGGTCTGTAGATATAATTACACCGATAAACTCATCTTT
d_gene: -
v_gene: TRDV2
abundance: medium-sized
j_gene: TRDJ1

CDR3aa: CACEPLGDKERLIF
CDR3nt: TGTGCCTGTGAGCCACTGGGGGATAAGGAGAGACTCATCTTT
d_gene: TRDD3
v_gene: TRDV2
abundance: large
j_gene: TRDJ1

CDR3aa: CACDTLSTGGYHTDKLIF
CDR3nt: TGTGCCTGTGACACGCTCAGTACTGGGGGATACCACACCGATAAACTCATCTTT
d_gene: TRDD3
v_gene: TRDV2
abundance: large
j_gene: TRDJ1

CDR3aa: CACDTVGGSPYTDKLIF
CDR3nt: TGTGCCTGTGACACCGTAGGAGGATCCCCGTACACCGATAAACTCATCTTT
d_gene: -
v_gene: TRDV2
abundance: medium-sized
j_gene: TRDJ1

CDR3aa: CACDPAGGRSWYTRQMFF
CDR3nt: TGTGCCTGTGACCCCGCTGGGGGCCGATCCTGGTACACCCGACAGATGTTTTTC
d_gene: TRDD3
v_gene: TRDV2
abundance: few
j_gene: TRDJ3

CDR3aa: CACDPVLGDTQSLIPLIF
CDR3nt: TGTGCCTGTGACCCAGTCCTGGGGGACACCCAGTCCCTCATACCCCTGATCTTT
d_gene: TRDD3
v_gene: TRDV2
abundance: -
j_gene: TRDJ4

CDR3aa: CACVSLLADKLIF
CDR3nt: TGTGCCTGTGTATCCCTACTGGCCGATAAACTCATCTTT
d_gene: -
v_gene: TRDV2
abundance: large
j_gene: TRDJ1

CDR3aa: CACSNVTGGYLLSTDKLIF
CDR3nt: TGTGCCTGCTCTAATGTTACTGGGGGTTACCTCCTGAGCACCGATAAACTCATCTTT
d_gene: TRDD3
v_gene: TRDV2
abundance: large
j_gene: TRDJ1

CDR3aa: CACDNLNPAGGLSWEGTDKLIF
CDR3nt: TGTGCCTGTGACAACCTAAATCCCGCTGGGGGATTAAGCTGGGAGGGCACCGATAAACTCATCTTT
d_gene: TRDD3
v_gene: TRDV2
abundance: few
j_gene: TRDJ1

CDR3aa: CACDKLGDLYTDKLIF
CDR3nt: TGTGCCTGTGACAAGTTGGGGGACCTGTACACCGATAAACTCATCTTT
d_gene: TRDD3
v_gene: TRDV2
abundance: medium-sized
j_gene: TRDJ1

CDR3aa: CALGDLYWGSDKLIF
CDR3nt: TGTGCTCTTGGGGACCTGTACTGGGGGTCCGATAAACTCATCTTT
d_gene: TRDD3
v_gene: TRDV1
abundance: few
j_gene: TRDJ1

CDR3aa: CACDTLSGDRGDTADKLIF
CDR3nt: TGTGCCTGTGACACCCTCTCCGGGGATCGGGGGGATACAGCCGATAAACTCATCTTT
d_gene: TRDD3
v_gene: TRDV2
abundance: medium-sized
j_gene: TRDJ1

CDR3aa: CACDLLGDTGTDKLIF
CDR3nt: TGTGCCTGTGACTTACTGGGGGATACGGGCACCGATAAACTCATCTTT
d_gene: TRDD3
v_gene: TRDV2
abundance: large
j_gene: TRDJ1

CDR3aa: CACAALLGDTDKLIF
CDR3nt: TGTGCCTGTGCCGCCCTACTGGGGGATACCGATAAACTCATCTTT
d_gene: TRDD3
v_gene: TRDV2
abundance: medium-sized
j_gene: TRDJ1

CDR3aa: CACDTVHTGGYAATDKLIF
CDR3nt: TGTGCCTGTGACACCGTACATACTGGGGGATACGCGGCCACCGATAAACTCATCTTT
d_gene: TRDD3
v_gene: TRDV2
abundance: large
j_gene: TRDJ1

CDR3aa: CACDIPGGPSWYTRQMFF
CDR3nt: TGTGCCTGTGACATTCCTGGGGGTCCCTCCTGGTACACCCGACAGATGTTTTTC
d_gene: TRDD3
v_gene: TRDV2
abundance: few
j_gene: TRDJ3

CDR3aa: CACDNLPLGDTSDKLIF
CDR3nt: TGTGCCTGTGACAACCTTCCACTGGGGGATACATCCGATAAACTCATCTTT
d_gene: TRDD3
v_gene: TRDV2
abundance: medium-sized
j_gene: TRDJ1

CDR3aa: CACDLLGDSGHHKLIF
CDR3nt: TGTGCCTGTGATCTACTGGGGGATTCGGGCCATCATAAACTCATCTTT
d_gene: TRDD3
v_gene: TRDV2
abundance: large
j_gene: TRDJ1

CDR3aa: CACDTLLGDQYTDKLIF
CDR3nt: TGTGCCTGTGACACCTTACTGGGGGATCAGTACACCGATAAACTCATCTTT
d_gene: TRDD3
v_gene: TRDV2
abundance: hyperexpanded
j_gene: TRDJ1

CDR3aa: CACDPATGDVLSWDTRPMFF
CDR3nt: TGTGCCTGTGACCCCGCCACTGGGGACGTCCTCTCCTGGGACACCCGCCCGATGTTTTTC
d_gene: TRDD3
v_gene: TRDV2
abundance: -
j_gene: TRDJ3

CDR3aa: CACDPLRTGGYLTDKLIF
CDR3nt: TGTGCCTGTGACCCACTCCGTACTGGGGGATACTTAACCGATAAACTCATCTTT
d_gene: TRDD3
v_gene: TRDV2
abundance: -
j_gene: TRDJ1

CDR3aa: CACDALLGDTTDKLIF
CDR3nt: TGTGCCTGTGACGCACTGCTGGGGGATACGACCGATAAACTCATCTTT
d_gene: TRDD3
v_gene: TRDV2
abundance: -
j_gene: TRDJ1

CDR3aa: CACDSLLSYTDKLIF
CDR3nt: TGTGCCTGTGACTCACTTTTGAGCTACACCGATAAACTCATCTTT
d_gene: -
v_gene: TRDV2
abundance: large
j_gene: TRDJ1

CDR3aa: CACDILGDTHTDKLIF
CDR3nt: TGTGCCTGTGACATACTGGGGGATACGCACACCGATAAACTCATCTTT
d_gene: TRDD3
v_gene: TRDV2
abundance: medium-sized
j_gene: TRDJ1

CDR3aa: CACDTVSVGDTQIYTDKLIF
CDR3nt: TGTGCCTGTGACACCGTTTCGGTGGGGGATACGCAAATTTACACCGATAAACTCATCTTT
d_gene: TRDD3
v_gene: TRDV2
abundance: medium-sized
j_gene: TRDJ1

CDR3aa: CACDALRTGGYTDKLIF
CDR3nt: TGTGCCTGTGATGCCCTGCGGACTGGGGGATACACCGATAAACTCATCTTT
d_gene: TRDD3
v_gene: TRDV2
abundance: -
j_gene: TRDJ1

CDR3aa: CACDPILGDTPSCDTRQMFF
CDR3nt: TGTGCCTGTGACCCAATACTGGGGGATACGCCCTCCTGTGACACCCGCCAGATGTTTTTC
d_gene: TRDD3
v_gene: TRDV2
abundance: -
j_gene: TRDJ3

CDR3aa: CACDTVGGDTRLQLIF
CDR3nt: TGTGCCTGTGACACAGTTGGGGGGGATACGCGGTTACAGCTCATCTTT
d_gene: TRDD3
v_gene: TRDV2
abundance: hyperexpanded
j_gene: TRDJ1

CDR3aa: CACDPATGDVRSCDTRQMFF
CDR3nt: TGTGCCTGTGACCCCGCCACTGGGGACGTCCGCTCCTGTGACACCCGCCAGATGTTTTTC
d_gene: TRDD3
v_gene: TRDV2
abundance: -
j_gene: TRDJ3

CDR3aa: CACEPLTTPGITTDKLIF
CDR3nt: TGTGCCTGTGAGCCTCTGACCACTCCAGGGATCACCACCGATAAACTCATCTTT
d_gene: -
v_gene: TRDV2
abundance: -
j_gene: TRDJ1

CDR3aa: CACDRLPTSMGDTGHYTDKLIF
CDR3nt: TGTGCCTGTGACCGCCTTCCTACGTCAATGGGGGATACCGGGCATTACACCGATAAACTCATCTTT
d_gene: -
v_gene: TRDV2
abundance: few
j_gene: TRDJ1

CDR3aa: CACDSLSFSSCDTLQMFF
CDR3nt: TGTGCCTGTGACTCCCTCTCATTTAGCTCCTGTGACACCCTACAGATGTTTTTC
d_gene: -
v_gene: TRDV2
abundance: few
j_gene: TRDJ3

CDR3aa: CACDTVSGGYADTDKLIF
CDR3nt: TGTGCCTGTGACACCGTATCCGGGGGATACGCTGACACCGATAAACTCATCTTT
d_gene: TRDD3
v_gene: TRDV2
abundance: large
j_gene: TRDJ1

CDR3aa: CACDTLHLLGDSIGADKLIF
CDR3nt: TGTGCCTGTGACACCCTTCATCTGCTGGGGGATAGTATTGGCGCCGATAAACTCATCTTT
d_gene: TRDD3
v_gene: TRDV2
abundance: few
j_gene: TRDJ1

CDR3aa: CACDRLLGAPKGYTDKLIF
CDR3nt: TGTGCCTGTGACAGGTTACTGGGGGCCCCGAAGGGATACACCGATAAACTCATCTTT
d_gene: TRDD3
v_gene: TRDV2
abundance: medium-sized
j_gene: TRDJ1

CDR3aa: CACDTGGSRSWDTRQMFF
CDR3nt: TGTGCCTGTGACACCGGGGGGTCACGCTCCTGGGACACCCGACAGATGTTTTTC
d_gene: -
v_gene: TRDV2
abundance: medium-sized
j_gene: TRDJ3

CDR3aa: CACDTLNLLGDMGGSAGEQPTDKLIF
CDR3nt: TGTGCCTGTGACACCTTAAATCTACTGGGGGATATGGGAGGATCGGCCGGGGAACAGCCAACCGATAAACTCATCTTT
d_gene: TRDD3
v_gene: TRDV2
abundance: medium-sized
j_gene: TRDJ1

CDR3aa: CACDPLGGETDKLIF
CDR3nt: TGTGCCTGTGACCCACTGGGGGGAGAAACCGATAAACTCATCTTT
d_gene: TRDD3
v_gene: TRDV2
abundance: medium-sized
j_gene: TRDJ1

CDR3aa: CACDEGDTFTWDTRQMFF
CDR3nt: TGTGCCTGTGACGAGGGGGATACCTTTACCTGGGACACCCGACAGATGTTTTTC
d_gene: TRDD3
v_gene: TRDV2
abundance: medium-sized
j_gene: TRDJ3

CDR3aa: CACVTLGGDPSNGKLIF
CDR3nt: TGTGCCTGTGTCACCCTGGGGGGGGATCCGAGTAACGGTAAACTCATCTTT
d_gene: TRDD3
v_gene: TRDV2
abundance: medium-sized
j_gene: TRDJ1

CDR3aa: CACDAILGDTGPDKLIF
CDR3nt: TGTGCCTGTGACGCTATACTGGGGGATACAGGGCCCGATAAACTCATCTTT
d_gene: TRDD3
v_gene: TRDV2
abundance: medium-sized
j_gene: TRDJ1

CDR3aa: CACVPLLGDTDKLIF
CDR3nt: TGTGCCTGTGTCCCTCTACTGGGGGATACTGATAAACTCATCTTT
d_gene: TRDD3
v_gene: TRDV2
abundance: large
j_gene: TRDJ1

CDR3aa: CACDALLGDKKLIF
CDR3nt: TGTGCCTGTGACGCCCTACTGGGGGATAAGAAGCTCATCTTT
d_gene: TRDD3
v_gene: TRDV2
abundance: -
j_gene: TRDJ1

CDR3aa: CACDHIANTDKLIF
CDR3nt: TGTGCCTGTGACCATATTGCAAACACCGATAAACTCATCTTT
d_gene: -
v_gene: TRDV2
abundance: few
j_gene: TRDJ1

CDR3aa: CACDLLGDFDKLIF
CDR3nt: TGTGCCTGTGACCTACTGGGGGATTTCGATAAACTCATCTTT
d_gene: TRDD3
v_gene: TRDV2
abundance: medium-sized
j_gene: TRDJ1

CDR3aa: CACDSLSGGVLGFSYTDKLIF
CDR3nt: TGTGCCTGTGACTCCCTCTCTGGCGGTGTACTGGGGTTTTCGTACACCGATAAACTCATCTTT
d_gene: TRDD3
v_gene: TRDV2
abundance: few
j_gene: TRDJ1

CDR3aa: CACDLLGGPLRYTDKLIF
CDR3nt: TGTGCCTGTGACCTGCTAGGGGGCCCCCTCCGGTACACCGATAAACTCATCTTT
d_gene: -
v_gene: TRDV2
abundance: few
j_gene: TRDJ1

CDR3aa: CACDTVGILLDLDTRQMFF
CDR3nt: TGTGCCTGTGACACCGTGGGGATACTACTGGACTTGGACACCCGACAGATGTTTTTC
d_gene: TRDD3
v_gene: TRDV2
abundance: -
j_gene: TRDJ3

CDR3aa: CACDTVRGARPSHHPTDKLIF
CDR3nt: TGTGCCTGTGACACCGTGAGGGGGGCCCGACCATCACACCATCCCACCGATAAACTCATCTTT
d_gene: -
v_gene: TRDV2
abundance: large
j_gene: TRDJ1

CDR3aa: CACDSLGDSTDKLIF
CDR3nt: TGTGCCTGTGACTCACTGGGGGACTCGACCGATAAACTCATCTTT
d_gene: TRDD3
v_gene: TRDV2
abundance: medium-sized
j_gene: TRDJ1